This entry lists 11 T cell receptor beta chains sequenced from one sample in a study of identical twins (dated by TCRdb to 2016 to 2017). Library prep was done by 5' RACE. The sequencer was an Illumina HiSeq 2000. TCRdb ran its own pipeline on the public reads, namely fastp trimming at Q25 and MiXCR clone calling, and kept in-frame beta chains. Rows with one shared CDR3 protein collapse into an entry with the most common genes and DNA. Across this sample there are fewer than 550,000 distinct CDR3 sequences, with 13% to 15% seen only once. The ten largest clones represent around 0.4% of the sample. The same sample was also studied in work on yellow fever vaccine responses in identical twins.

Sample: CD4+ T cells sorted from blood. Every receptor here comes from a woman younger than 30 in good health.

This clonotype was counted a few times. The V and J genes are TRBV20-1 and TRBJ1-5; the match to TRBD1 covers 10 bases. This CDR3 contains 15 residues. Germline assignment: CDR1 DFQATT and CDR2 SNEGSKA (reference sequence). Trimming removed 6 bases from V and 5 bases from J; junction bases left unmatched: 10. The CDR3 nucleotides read TGCAGTGCACCAGCATCGGGACAGGGGTATCAGCCCCAGCATTTT. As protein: CSAPASGQGYQPQHF.

The CDR3 here is CASSVGLAGISEQFF. The CDR3 nucleotides are TGTGCCAGCAGCGTAGGTCTAGCGGGGATTAGTGAGCAGTTCTTC. The rearrangement links TRBV9 to TRBJ2-1; TRBD2 aligns across 9 bases. The CDR3 runs 15 residues. Unmatched junction bases numbered 7, after V lost 0 bases and J lost 9 bases. Per germline, CDR1 SGDLS and CDR2 YYNGEE.

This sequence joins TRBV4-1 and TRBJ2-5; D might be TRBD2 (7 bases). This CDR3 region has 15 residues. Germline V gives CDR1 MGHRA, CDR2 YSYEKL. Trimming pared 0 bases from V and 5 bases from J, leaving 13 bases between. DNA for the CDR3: TGCGCCAGCAGCCAAGAGACGGGGGGCATGGAGACCCAGTACTTC. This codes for CASSQETGGMETQYF.

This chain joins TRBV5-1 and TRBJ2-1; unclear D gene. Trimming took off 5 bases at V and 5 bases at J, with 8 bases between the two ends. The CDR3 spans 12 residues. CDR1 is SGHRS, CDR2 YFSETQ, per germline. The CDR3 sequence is CASRTDHNEQFF. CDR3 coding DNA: TGCGCCAGCAGGACCGACCACAATGAGCAGTTCTTC.

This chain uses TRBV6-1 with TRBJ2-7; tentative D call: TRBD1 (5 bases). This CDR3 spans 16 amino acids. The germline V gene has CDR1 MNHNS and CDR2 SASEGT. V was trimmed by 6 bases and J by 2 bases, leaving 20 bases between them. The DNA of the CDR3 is TGTGCCAGCAGAGTAACAGGTTCAAGCTGGACCTACGAGCAGTACGTC. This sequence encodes CASRVTGSSWTYEQYV.

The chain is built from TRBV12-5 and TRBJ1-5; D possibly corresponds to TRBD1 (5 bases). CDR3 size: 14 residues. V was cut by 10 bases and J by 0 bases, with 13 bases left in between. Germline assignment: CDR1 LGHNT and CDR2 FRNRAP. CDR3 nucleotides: TGTGCTACAATCTGGGGGGGTAGCAATCAGCCCCAGCATTTT. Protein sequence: CATIWGGSNQPQHF.

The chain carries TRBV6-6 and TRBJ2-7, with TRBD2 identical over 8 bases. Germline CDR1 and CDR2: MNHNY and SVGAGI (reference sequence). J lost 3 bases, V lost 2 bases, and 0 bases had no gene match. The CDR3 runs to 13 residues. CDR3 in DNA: TGTGCCAGCAGTTACGGGACTAGCTACGAGCAGTACGTC. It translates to CASSYGTSYEQYV.

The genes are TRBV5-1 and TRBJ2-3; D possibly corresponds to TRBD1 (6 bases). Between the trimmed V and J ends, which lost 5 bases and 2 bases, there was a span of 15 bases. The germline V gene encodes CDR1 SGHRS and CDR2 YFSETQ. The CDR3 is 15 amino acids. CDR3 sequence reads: CASSLGQSNTDTQYF. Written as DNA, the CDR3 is TGCGCCAGCAGTTTAGGACAGTCAAACACAGATACGCAGTATTTT.

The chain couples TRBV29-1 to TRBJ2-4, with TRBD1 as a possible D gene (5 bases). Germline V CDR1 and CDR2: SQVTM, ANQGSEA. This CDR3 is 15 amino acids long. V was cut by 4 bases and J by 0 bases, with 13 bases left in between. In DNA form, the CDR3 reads TGCAGCGTTGCCTTATCAGGGTTAGCCAAAAACATTCAGTACTTC. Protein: CSVALSGLAKNIQYF.

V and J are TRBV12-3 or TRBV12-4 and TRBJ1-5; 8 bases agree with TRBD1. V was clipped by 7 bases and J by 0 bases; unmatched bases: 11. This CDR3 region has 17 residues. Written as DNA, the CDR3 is TGTGCCAGCACCTCCGGGACAGGAGCTTATAGCAATCAGCCCCAGCATTTT. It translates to CASTSGTGAYSNQPQHF.

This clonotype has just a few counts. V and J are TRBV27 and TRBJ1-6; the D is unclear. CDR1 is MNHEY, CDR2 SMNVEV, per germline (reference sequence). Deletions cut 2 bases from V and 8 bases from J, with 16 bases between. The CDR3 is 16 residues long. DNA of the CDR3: TGTGCCAGCAGTTTAAGTCGGACGTCCGCTCATTCACCCCTCCACTTT. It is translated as CASSLSRTSAHSPLHF.